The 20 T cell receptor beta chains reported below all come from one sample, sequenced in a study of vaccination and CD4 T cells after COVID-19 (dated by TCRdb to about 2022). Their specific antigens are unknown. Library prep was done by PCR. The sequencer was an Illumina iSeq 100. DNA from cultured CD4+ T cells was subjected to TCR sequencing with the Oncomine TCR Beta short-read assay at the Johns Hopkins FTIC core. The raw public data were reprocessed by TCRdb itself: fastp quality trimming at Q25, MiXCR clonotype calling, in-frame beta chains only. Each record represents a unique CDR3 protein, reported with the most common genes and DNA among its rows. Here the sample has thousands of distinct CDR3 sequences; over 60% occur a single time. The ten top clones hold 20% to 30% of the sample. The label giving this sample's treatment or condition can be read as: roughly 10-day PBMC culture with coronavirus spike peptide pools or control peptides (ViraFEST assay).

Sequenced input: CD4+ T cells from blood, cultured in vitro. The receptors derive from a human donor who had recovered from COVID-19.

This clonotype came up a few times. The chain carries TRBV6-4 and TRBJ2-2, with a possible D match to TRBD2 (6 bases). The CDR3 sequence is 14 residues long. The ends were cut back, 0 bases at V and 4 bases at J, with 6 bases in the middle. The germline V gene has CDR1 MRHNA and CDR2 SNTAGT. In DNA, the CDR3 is TGTGCCAGCAGTGACTCGACTAGCACCGGGGAGCTGTTTTTT. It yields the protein CASSDSTSTGELFF.

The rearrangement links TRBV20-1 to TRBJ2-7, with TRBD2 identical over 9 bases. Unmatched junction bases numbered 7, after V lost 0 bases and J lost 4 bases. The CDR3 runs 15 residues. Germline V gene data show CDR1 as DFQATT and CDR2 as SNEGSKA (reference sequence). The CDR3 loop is CSARDVAGVQYEQYF. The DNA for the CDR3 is TGCAGTGCTAGAGATGTAGCGGGAGTACAGTACGAGCAGTACTTC.

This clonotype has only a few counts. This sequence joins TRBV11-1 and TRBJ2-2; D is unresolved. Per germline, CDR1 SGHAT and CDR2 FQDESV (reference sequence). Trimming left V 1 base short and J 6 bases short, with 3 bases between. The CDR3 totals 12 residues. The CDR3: CASSLGAGELFF. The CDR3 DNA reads TGTGCCAGCAGCTTAGGAGCCGGGGAGCTGTTTTTT.

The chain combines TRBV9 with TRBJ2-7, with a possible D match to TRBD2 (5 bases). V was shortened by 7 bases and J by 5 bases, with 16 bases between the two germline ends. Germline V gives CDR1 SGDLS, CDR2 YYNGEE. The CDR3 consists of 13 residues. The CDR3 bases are TGTGCCAGCGGACCGGGAACAACCCACGAGCAGTACTTC. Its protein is CASGPGTTHEQYF. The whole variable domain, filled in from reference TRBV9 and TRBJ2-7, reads DSGVTQTPKHLITATGQRVTLRCSPRSGDLSVYWYQQSLDQGLQFLIQYYNGEERAKGNILERFSAQQFPDLHSELNLSSLELGDSALYFCASGPGTTHEQYFGPGTRLTVT.

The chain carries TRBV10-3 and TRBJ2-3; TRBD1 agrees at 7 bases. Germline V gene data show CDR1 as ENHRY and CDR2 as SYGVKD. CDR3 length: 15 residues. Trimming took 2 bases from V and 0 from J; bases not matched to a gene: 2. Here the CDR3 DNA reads TGTGCCATCAGTGAGACAGGGGTTAGCACAGATACGCAGTATTTT. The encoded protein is CAISETGVSTDTQYF.

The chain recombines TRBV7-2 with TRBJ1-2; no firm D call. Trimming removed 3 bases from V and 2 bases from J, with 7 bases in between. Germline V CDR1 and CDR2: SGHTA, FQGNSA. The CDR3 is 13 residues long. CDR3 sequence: CASSFGENYGYTF. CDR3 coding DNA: TGTGCCAGCAGCTTTGGGGAGAACTATGGCTACACCTTC.

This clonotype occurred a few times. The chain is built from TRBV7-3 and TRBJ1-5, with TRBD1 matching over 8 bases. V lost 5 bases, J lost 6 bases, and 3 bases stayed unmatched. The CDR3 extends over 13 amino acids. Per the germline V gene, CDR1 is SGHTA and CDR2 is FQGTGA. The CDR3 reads CASSADRGQPQHF. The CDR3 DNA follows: TGTGCCAGCAGCGCCGACAGGGGTCAGCCCCAGCATTTT.

The CDR3, as DNA: TGTGCCAGCCGTCCCCGAGTAGCTGATACGCAGTATTTT. It codes for CASRPRVADTQYF. This chain connects TRBV2 to TRBJ2-3, with D unclear. Germline CDR1 reads SNHLY; CDR2 reads FYNNEI. There are 13 residues in the CDR3. With 8 bases removed from V and 6 bases from J, the gap between germline ends came to 15 bases.

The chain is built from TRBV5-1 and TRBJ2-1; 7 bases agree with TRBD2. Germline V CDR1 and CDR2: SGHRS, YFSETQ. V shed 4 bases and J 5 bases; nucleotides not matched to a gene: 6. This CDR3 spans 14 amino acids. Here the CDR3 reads CASSPTGGNNEQFF. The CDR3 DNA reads TGCGCCAGCAGCCCGACGGGAGGAAACAATGAGCAGTTCTTC. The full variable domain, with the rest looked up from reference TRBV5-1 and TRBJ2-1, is KAGVTQTPRYLIKTRGQQVTLSCSPISGHRSVSWYQQTPGQGLQFLFEYFSETQRNKGNFPGRFSGRQFSNSRSEMNVSTLELGDSALYLCASSPTGGNNEQFFGPGTRLTVL.

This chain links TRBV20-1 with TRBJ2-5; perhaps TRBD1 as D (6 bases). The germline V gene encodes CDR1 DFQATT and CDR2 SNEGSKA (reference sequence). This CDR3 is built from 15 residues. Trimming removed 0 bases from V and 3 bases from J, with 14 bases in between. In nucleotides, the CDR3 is TGCAGTGCTAGAGACTCGGGCAGGGGAGAAGAGACCCAGTACTTC. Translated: CSARDSGRGEETQYF.

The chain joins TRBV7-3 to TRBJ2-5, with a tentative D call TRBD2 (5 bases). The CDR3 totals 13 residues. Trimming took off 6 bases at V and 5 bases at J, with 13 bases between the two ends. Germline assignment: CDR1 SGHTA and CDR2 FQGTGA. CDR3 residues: CASSLARGETQYF. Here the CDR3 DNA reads TGTGCCAGCAGTCTCGCCCGAGGGGAGACCCAGTACTTC.

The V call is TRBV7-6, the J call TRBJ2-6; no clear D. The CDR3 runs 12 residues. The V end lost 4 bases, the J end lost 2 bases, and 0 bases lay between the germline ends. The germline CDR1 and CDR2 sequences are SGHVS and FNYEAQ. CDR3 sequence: CASSSGANVLTF. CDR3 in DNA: TGTGCCAGCAGCTCTGGGGCCAACGTCCTGACTTTC.

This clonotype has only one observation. The CDR3 loop reads CASSEAIFGDGRPQHF. CDR3 nucleotide sequence: TGTGCCAGCAGTGAAGCGATCTTCGGGGATGGTAGGCCCCAGCATTTT. This chain joins TRBV6-1 and TRBJ1-5; the D is unclear. The CDR3 extends over 16 amino acids. CDR1 MNHNS and CDR2 SASEGT come from the germline V gene. V shed 0 bases and J shed 9 bases, with 18 bases lying between them.

In DNA, the CDR3 is TGTGCCAGCAGTCCGGGACAGATAGAGACCCAGTACTTC. It yields the protein CASSPGQIETQYF. The chain employs TRBV12-3 or TRBV12-4 and TRBJ2-5; TRBD1 matches 7 bases. This CDR3 is 13 amino acids long. The trim removed 5 bases at V and 4 bases at J, leaving 4 bases unmatched.

Written as DNA, the CDR3 is TGCAGTGCCGCCAGACTAGTGTACTACAATGAGCAGTTCTTC. Translation: CSAARLVYYNEQFF. J is TRBJ2-1 and V is TRBV20-1, with a tentative D call TRBD2 (6 bases). The CDR3 covers 14 residues. V lost 6 bases, J lost 3 bases, and 15 bases lay in between. From germline, CDR1 is DFQATT and CDR2 SNEGSKA (reference sequence).

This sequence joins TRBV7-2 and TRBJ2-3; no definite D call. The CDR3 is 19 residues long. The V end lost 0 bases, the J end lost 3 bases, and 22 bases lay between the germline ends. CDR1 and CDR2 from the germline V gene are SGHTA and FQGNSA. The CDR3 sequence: CASSLAILSPGGVTDTQYF. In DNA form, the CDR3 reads TGTGCCAGCAGCTTAGCCATCTTATCCCCCGGTGGGGTTACAGATACGCAGTATTTT.

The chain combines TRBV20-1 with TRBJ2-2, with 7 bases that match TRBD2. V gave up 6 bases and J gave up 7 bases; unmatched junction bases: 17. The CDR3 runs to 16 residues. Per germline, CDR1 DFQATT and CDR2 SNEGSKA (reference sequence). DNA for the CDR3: TGCAGTGCCCTGAGCGGGACCCCGACTTCGGACGGGGAGCTGTTTTTT. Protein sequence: CSALSGTPTSDGELFF.

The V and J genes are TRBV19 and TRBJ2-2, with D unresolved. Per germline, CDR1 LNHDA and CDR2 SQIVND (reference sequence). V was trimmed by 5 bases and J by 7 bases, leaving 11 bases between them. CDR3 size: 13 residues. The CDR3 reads CASSASVGGELFF. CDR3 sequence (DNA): TGTGCCAGTAGTGCCTCGGTCGGCGGGGAGCTGTTTTTT.

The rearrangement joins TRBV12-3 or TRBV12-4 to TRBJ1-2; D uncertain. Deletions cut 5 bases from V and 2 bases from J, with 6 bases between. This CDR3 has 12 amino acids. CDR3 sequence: CASSAHNYGYTF. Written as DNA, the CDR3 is TGTGCCAGCAGTGCACACAACTATGGCTACACCTTC.

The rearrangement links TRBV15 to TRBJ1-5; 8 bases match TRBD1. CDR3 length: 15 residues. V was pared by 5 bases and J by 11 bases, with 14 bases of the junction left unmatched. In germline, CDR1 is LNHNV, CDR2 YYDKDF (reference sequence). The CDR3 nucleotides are TGTGCCACCAGCGTACCAGGGGGCGGGATATGGGCCCAGCATTTT. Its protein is CATSVPGGGIWAQHF.